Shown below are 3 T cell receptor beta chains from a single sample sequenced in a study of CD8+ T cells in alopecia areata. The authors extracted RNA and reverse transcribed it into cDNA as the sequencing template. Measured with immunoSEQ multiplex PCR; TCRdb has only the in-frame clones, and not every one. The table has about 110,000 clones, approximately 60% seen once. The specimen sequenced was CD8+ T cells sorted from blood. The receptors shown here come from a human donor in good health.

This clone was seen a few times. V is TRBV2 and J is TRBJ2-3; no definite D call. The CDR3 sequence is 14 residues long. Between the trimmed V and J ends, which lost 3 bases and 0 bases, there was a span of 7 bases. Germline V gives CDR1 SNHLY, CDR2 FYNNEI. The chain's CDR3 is CASSDSASTDTQYF. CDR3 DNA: TGTGCCAGCAGTGATTCAGCAAGCACAGATACGCAGTATTTT.

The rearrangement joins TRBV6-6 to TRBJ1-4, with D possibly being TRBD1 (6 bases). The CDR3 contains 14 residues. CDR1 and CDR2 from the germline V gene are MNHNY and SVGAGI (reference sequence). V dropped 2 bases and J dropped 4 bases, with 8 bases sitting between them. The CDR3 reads CASSYSRGNEKLFF. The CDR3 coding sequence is TGTGCCAGCAGTTACAGCAGGGGTAATGAAAAACTGTTTTTT.

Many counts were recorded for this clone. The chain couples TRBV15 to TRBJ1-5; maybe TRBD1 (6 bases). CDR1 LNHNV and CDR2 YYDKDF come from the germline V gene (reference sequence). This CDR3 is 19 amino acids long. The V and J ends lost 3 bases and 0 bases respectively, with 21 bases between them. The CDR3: CATSSYLGAGAPSNQPQHF. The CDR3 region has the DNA TGTGCCACCAGCAGTTACCTGGGGGCAGGCGCGCCTAGCAATCAGCCCCAGCATTTT. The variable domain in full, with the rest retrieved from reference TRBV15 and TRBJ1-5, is DAMVIQNPRYQVTQFGKPVTLSCSQTLNHNVMYWYQQKSSQAPKLLFHYYDKDFNNEADTPDNFQSRRPNTSFCFLDIRSPGLGDTAMYLCATSSYLGAGAPSNQPQHFGDGTRLSIL.